This paragraph covers one T cell receptor beta chain sequence. Its antigen is as yet unknown. Time point denoted: week 35, safety follow-up. It was 300 ug of mutant IDH1 20-mer peptide that made up each vaccine dose, given with topical imiquimod. Patients carried new grade 3 or 4 IDH1-mutant astrocytomas lacking nuclear ATRX. Sequenced by immunoSEQ multiplex PCR; TCRdb stores in-frame clones only, minus some. The repertoire holds approximately 60,000 clones, with 74% as singletons. The data originate from a study of a mutant IDH1 vaccine in newly diagnosed glioma. At the level of the study: The earlier regimen, radiotherapy, temozolomide, or both, was most often both. Visit V12 was at week 35; visit V13 was at week 47. Broader study findings: Changes in the top peripheral T cell clonotypes seemingly had no bearing on pseudoprogression.

CDR3 length: 16 residues. The germline gives CDR1 SEHNR, CDR2 FQNEAQ (reference sequence). The junction had 11 bases not matched to a gene; V was cut back by 4 bases and J by 4 bases. The source material was PBMCs, sampled from a glioma patient whose treatment included an IDH1 peptide vaccine. This receptor was obtained from a man aged 45-65 years with glioma. V usage is TRBV7-9 and J usage is TRBJ1-2; the match to TRBD1 covers 8 bases. The CDR3 coding sequence is TGTGCCAGCAGCTCCGCCGGACAGGGTGCTTCCTATGGCTACACCTTC. Residues: CASSSAGQGASYGYTF. The variable domain in full, completed from reference TRBV7-9 and TRBJ1-2, reads DTGVSQNPRHKITKRGQNVTFRCDPISEHNRLYWYRQTLGQGPEFLTYFQNEAQLEKSRLLSDRFSAERPKGSFSTLEIQRTEQGDSAMYLCASSSAGQGASYGYTFGSGTRLTVV.